This T cell receptor (beta chain) was profiled in a study of blood T cell repertoires in COVID-19. The CDR3 runs to 17 residues. The V gene end was trimmed by 3 bases and the J gene end by 4 bases; junction bases not matched to a gene: 12. Germline V CDR1 and CDR2: SGHRS, YFSETQ. TCRdb's copy holds only in-frame clones and misses some; the assay was immunoSEQ multiplex PCR. The sample lists roughly 300,000 clones; 80% to 90% were seen once. This receptor was identified in a woman in her thirties or forties with acute COVID-19. The rearrangement uses TRBV5-1 and TRBJ1-3; 8 nucleotides align to TRBD1. Sequencing used PBMCs or T cells enriched from blood (not recorded which). The CDR3 region has the DNA TGCGCCAGCAGCTCGGACGCCGGGACAGGTCCCGGAAACACCATATATTTT. Translated: CASSSDAGTGPGNTIYF.